Each of the 26 T cell receptor beta chains below was sequenced from the same sample in a study of blood T cells in healthy people across ages. It was with a sample-barcoded 5' primer and a J-beta primer mix that a second PCR of roughly 7 to 12 cycles was run. In TCRdb, the 5' RACE reads were re-called with MiXCR into one record per CDR3 protein. Of approximately 810,000 distinct CDR3 sequences in the sample, around 30% were seen once. What was sequenced was blood. These receptors originate from a woman of 80 years or more in good health.

This clonotype was picked up one time. This chain connects TRBV3-1 to TRBJ1-2, with TRBD1 as a possible D gene (5 bases). Trimming removed 0 bases from V and 6 bases from J, with 14 bases in between. The length of the CDR3 is 15 residues. The germline CDR1 and CDR2 sequences are LGHDT and YNNKEL (reference sequence). The CDR3 bases are TGTGCCAGCAGCCAAGATGTGGCGGGACTTCATGGCTACACCTTC. Translated, it gives CASSQDVAGLHGYTF.

This clonotype was detected once. The rearrangement links TRBV4-1 to TRBJ1-3; TRBD1 aligns across 7 bases. CDR3 length equals 16 residues. Germline trimming cut 0 bases from V and 0 bases from J; bases unmatched to any gene: 2. CDR1 and CDR2 (germline): MGHRA, YSYEKL. The chain's CDR3 is CASSQDHRGSGNTIYF. CDR3 in DNA: TGCGCCAGCAGCCAAGATCACAGGGGCTCTGGAAACACCATATATTTT.

This clonotype was recorded at least ten times. The chain uses TRBV12-3 or TRBV12-4 and TRBJ2-1; 8 bases fit TRBD1. The length of the CDR3 is 14 residues. V shed 8 bases and J 7 bases; nucleotides not matched to a gene: 10. CDR3 nucleotide sequence: TGTGCCAGCCGCGATATCGGGACAGGAAATGAGCAGTTCTTC. Translated, it gives CASRDIGTGNEQFF.

This clonotype was found many times. This rearrangement joins TRBV20-1 to TRBJ1-5, with a possible D match to TRBD1 (5 bases). The CDR3 sequence is 15 residues long. The V gene's germline CDR1 is DFQATT and CDR2 SNEGSKA (reference sequence). V was pared by 6 bases and J by 2 bases, with 17 bases between. The CDR3 bases are TGCAGTGCCGCCCCACCTGCCAGGGGCAATCAGCCCCAGCATTTT. Its translation: CSAAPPARGNQPQHF.

The CDR3 DNA reads as TGTGCTAGTGGTTTGGGGGATGGGGGCAGGGAGACCCAGTACTTC. Its translation: CASGLGDGGRETQYF. The rearrangement links TRBV12-5 to TRBJ2-5, with D possibly matching TRBD1 (6 bases). There are 15 residues in the CDR3. CDR1 is LGHNT and CDR2 is FRNRAP in the germline V gene. V shed 1 base and J shed 5 bases, with 14 bases lying between them.

The rearrangement joins TRBV6-6 to TRBJ1-1; unclear D gene. The germline gives CDR1 MNHNY, CDR2 SVGAGI (reference sequence). This CDR3 contains 12 residues. V gave up 6 bases and J gave up 4 bases, with 9 bases separating them. CDR3 in amino acids: CASSVMGTEAFF. The CDR3 coding sequence is TGTGCCAGCAGCGTTATGGGCACTGAAGCTTTCTTT.

This clonotype was observed many times. The chain joins TRBV6-5 to TRBJ2-3; D is ambiguous. Germline CDR1 is MNHEY and CDR2 is SVGAGI. The CDR3 sequence is 15 residues long. Between the trimmed V and J ends, which lost 4 bases and 1 base, there was a span of 12 bases. Written as DNA, the CDR3 is TGTGCCAGCAGTTCTCTGGTCCGGCGCACAGATACGCAGTATTTT. As protein: CASSSLVRRTDTQYF.

In this sample, this clonotype turned up a few times. The chain employs TRBV19 and TRBJ1-5, with D perhaps TRBD1 (5 bases). Germline CDR1 is LNHDA and CDR2 is SQIVND (reference sequence). The V end was cut by 1 base, the J end by 4 bases, with 17 bases between. The CDR3 runs 17 residues. The CDR3 DNA sequence: TGTGCCAGTAGTATAGGGGCAGGGTATAGGGATAATCAGCCCCAGCATTTT. This gives the protein CASSIGAGYRDNQPQHF.

The table lists this clonotype with many counts. The gene calls are TRBV2 and TRBJ2-7, with D uncertain. Trimming left V 6 bases short and J 6 bases short, with 21 bases between. The CDR3 is made up of 15 amino acids. CDR1 SNHLY and CDR2 FYNNEI come from the germline V gene. CDR3 bases: TGTGCCAGCAGCCTTTTAACCTTATCCACCCGCGAGCAGTACTTC. As protein: CASSLLTLSTREQYF.

On this clonotype: Germline is not matched at one junction end, which may reflect a read error. V usage is TRBV6-5 and J usage is TRBJ2-7; D not resolved. The germline CDR1 and CDR2 sequences are MNHEY and SVGAGI. CDR3 length: 15 residues. As DNA, the CDR3 is TGTGCCAGCAGTTACAAGCAGTCCTCCTACAATGAGCGGTACTTC. It is translated as CASSYKQSSYNERYF.

This clonotype occurred many times. The CDR3, as DNA: TGTGCCAGCAGCACGAGACCCGGGAATTCACCCCTCCACTTT. Encoded protein: CASSTRPGNSPLHF. The V gene is TRBV7-2, the J gene TRBJ1-6, with D unresolved. Germline V gene data show CDR1 as SGHTA and CDR2 as FQGNSA. Trimming cost V 5 bases and J 7 bases, with 12 bases left between them. This CDR3 has 14 residues.

As to this clonotype: A read error is possible here, since a much larger clone lies one base away. The chain links TRBV6-5 to TRBJ1-1, with no clear D. This CDR3 region has 14 residues. Germline V gene lookup returns CDR1 MNHEY and CDR2 SVGAGI. V lost 2 bases, J lost 4 bases, and 11 bases lay in between. CDR3 sequence: CASSYPSRPTEAFF. The CDR3 DNA reads TGTGCCAGCAGTTACCCCTCTCGGCCCACTGAAGCTTTCTTT.

This clonotype appeared many times. The rearrangement uses TRBV29-1 and TRBJ1-2; no clear D. The CDR3 consists of 12 residues. Germline CDR1 reads SQVTM; CDR2 reads ANQGSEA. The V gene lost 1 base and the J gene lost 7 bases, with 10 bases spanning the gap. CDR3 DNA sequence: TGCAGCGTTGAAGCCCCTGGCGGTGGCTACACCTTC. Its protein product is CSVEAPGGGYTF.

Details on this clonotype: A single base separates this from a much larger clone, so it may be a read error. The J gene is TRBJ1-2, the V gene TRBV3-1, with 7 bases that match TRBD1. Germline lookup yields CDR1 LGHDT and CDR2 YNNKEL (reference sequence). The junction had 5 bases not matched to a gene; V was cut back by 4 bases and J by 6 bases. The CDR3 sequence is 13 residues long. CDR3 in amino acids: CASSRQGGNGYTF. The CDR3 DNA sequence: TGTGCCAGCAGCCGACAGGGCGGGAATGGCTACACCTTC.

This clonotype has ten or more counts. This sequence joins TRBV12-3 or TRBV12-4 and TRBJ2-3, with TRBD1 identical over 9 bases. The length of the CDR3 is 16 residues. Trimming cost V 7 bases and J 2 bases; bases outside gene matches: 10. CDR3 DNA: TGTGCCAGCACCTCGACCGGACAGGGGCTCACAGATACGCAGTATTTT. It is translated as CASTSTGQGLTDTQYF.

This clonotype was detected many times. The chain uses TRBV29-1 and TRBJ2-1; perhaps TRBD2 as D (5 bases). CDR1 and CDR2 from the germline V gene are SQVTM and ANQGSEA. This CDR3 is built from 12 residues. V gave up 0 bases and J gave up 5 bases, with 5 bases separating them. The CDR3 DNA sequence: TGCAGCGTTGAAGAGGGAGACAATGAGCAGTTCTTC. Protein sequence: CSVEEGDNEQFF.

This clonotype was picked up many times. The chain employs TRBV5-6 and TRBJ2-1; D not resolved. Germline loops: CDR1 SGHDT, CDR2 YYEEEE. There are 13 residues in the CDR3. The germline V and J ends were trimmed by 2 bases and 5 bases, with 8 bases remaining between them. CDR3 sequence reads: CASSFPDHNEQFF. As DNA, the CDR3 is TGTGCCAGCAGCTTCCCGGACCACAATGAGCAGTTCTTC.

In regard to this clonotype: This could be a read error, since a much larger clone is one nucleotide away. This chain joins TRBV6-1 and TRBJ2-1; D possibly matches TRBD1 or TRBD2 (5 bases each). The assigned J gene may be wrong: the sequence end matches TRBJ2-7 better. This CDR3 has 14 amino acids. Germline values: CDR1 MNHNS, CDR2 SASEGT. The DNA of the CDR3 is TGTGCCAGCAGTGACTGGGGCGACTACAATGAGCAGTACTTC. The encoded protein is CASSDWGDYNEQYF.

The rearrangement uses TRBV7-2 and TRBJ2-7, with 12 bases aligning to TRBD2. The CDR3 sequence is 20 residues long. J lost 3 bases, V lost 5 bases, and 20 bases had no gene match. CDR1 and CDR2 (germline): SGHTA, FQGNSA. CDR3 residues: CASSRVSSGKLAGGFYEQYF. The CDR3 coding sequence is TGTGCCAGCAGCCGAGTGTCCTCGGGGAAACTAGCGGGAGGCTTCTACGAGCAGTACTTC.

This clonotype was detected a few times. The chain is built from TRBV14 and TRBJ1-4; 9 bases map to TRBD1. This CDR3 has 16 residues. The trim removed 2 bases at V and 5 bases at J, leaving 6 bases unmatched. The V gene's germline CDR1 is SGHDN and CDR2 FVKESK. CDR3 in DNA: TGTGCCAGCAGCCAACGAACAGGGGGCCGAAATGAAAAACTGTTTTTT. Encoded protein: CASSQRTGGRNEKLFF.

This clonotype showed up many times. This rearrangement joins TRBV12-3 or TRBV12-4 to TRBJ2-1; TRBD2 aligns across 13 bases. The CDR3 length is 18 residues. Germline trimming cut 5 bases from V and 0 bases from J; bases unmatched to any gene: 7. Here the CDR3 DNA reads TGTGCCAGCAGTGGGGGACTAGCGGGGTTGGCCTCCTACAATGAGCAGTTCTTC. Translation gives CASSGGLAGLASYNEQFF.

The sample holds many counts of this clonotype. The chain joins TRBV10-3 to TRBJ2-7; TRBD1 agrees at 9 bases. The V gene end was trimmed by 2 bases and the J gene end by 5 bases; junction bases not matched to a gene: 7. In germline, CDR1 is ENHRY, CDR2 SYGVKD. CDR3 length: 15 amino acids. The CDR3 coding sequence is TGTGCCATCAGTGAGATGAGACAGGGGGAAAACGAGCAGTACTTC. Translating gives CAISEMRQGENEQYF.

This sequence joins TRBV12-3 or TRBV12-4 and TRBJ1-4, with D perhaps TRBD1 (6 bases). The CDR3 totals 14 residues. The V end was cut by 5 bases, the J end by 12 bases, with 19 bases between. This CDR3 reads CASSVRDTSNQLFF. The CDR3 bases are TGTGCCAGCAGTGTCCGGGACACATCTAATCAACTGTTTTTT.

The table lists this clonotype with many counts. The chain combines TRBV11-2 with TRBJ1-2, with D unclear. The CDR3 covers 17 residues. Per the germline V gene, CDR1 is SGHAT and CDR2 is FQNNGV. Trimming removed 1 base from V and 4 bases from J, with 19 bases in between. CDR3 nucleotide sequence: TGTGCCAGCAGCTTAGGGCTGAGAGGGAAAATAAGCTATGGCTACACCTTC. This sequence encodes CASSLGLRGKISYGYTF.

This clonotype was seen a few times. The chain employs TRBV3-1 and TRBJ2-2; 7 bases fit TRBD2. With 4 bases clipped from V and 8 bases from J, the junction kept 10 bases outside the gene matches. Germline V CDR1 and CDR2: LGHDT, YNNKEL (reference sequence). CDR3 size: 15 residues. The CDR3 DNA reads TGTGCCAGCAGCCTTAATAGCGGGTTCCAGGGGGAGCTGTTTTTT. It encodes CASSLNSGFQGELFF.

This clonotype was seen ten or more times. The V gene is TRBV7-6, the J gene TRBJ2-6; 7 bases are a match to TRBD1. Germline CDR1 SGHVS, CDR2 FNYEAQ. V shed 5 bases, J shed 3 bases, and the junction held 10 bases outside the gene matches. The CDR3 is 17 amino acids. CDR3 coding DNA: TGTGCCAGCAGCCAGAGATCAAGGGGGCTTGGGGCCAACGTCCTGACTTTC. This translates into CASSQRSRGLGANVLTF.